These T cell receptor beta chains were read from a single sample in a study of cytomegalovirus exposure and HLA in healthy donors. Some clones are missing from TCRdb's copy, which holds only in-frame ones; the method was immunoSEQ multiplex PCR. Of 180,000 or so clones in the sample, roughly 88% were seen once. The sample comprised PBMCs. These receptors all stem from a man aged 18 to 35 in good health and CMV-seropositive. CDR3s include the opening cysteine and the closing phenylalanine or tryptophan. The order of the fields is J gene, V gene, clone size, D gene, CDR3 DNA, CDR3 protein. The D gene is left open where the match is weak. The size field is filled for only some rows; it gives once, few, many or a size class.

TRBJ1-6 TRBV5-1 . TRBD1 TGCGCCAGCAGCTACCAGGGGGGCCCGGTCGGTAATTCACCCCTCCACTTT CASSYQGGPVGNSPLHF
TRBJ2-1 TRBV5-1 . TRBD2 TGCGCCAGCAGCGTGACTGCGCGGGGGGCCCCCAATGAGCAGTTCTTC CASSVTARGAPNEQFF
TRBJ2-1 TRBV27 . . TGTGCCAGCAGTTTAACGCTCACAGGGATTAACTACAATGAGCAGTTCTTC CASSLTLTGINYNEQFF
TRBJ1-6 TRBV11-2 . TRBD1 TGTGCCAGCACCTTGGGGACAGGGGGACATTCACCCCTCCACTTT CASTLGTGGHSPLHF
TRBJ2-7 TRBV7-2 . TRBD2 TGTGCCAGCAGCAGAAGCGGGGTGGGGGCCTACGAGCAGTACTTC CASSRSGVGAYEQYF
TRBJ2-1 TRBV2 once . TGTGCCAGCAGTGTCCAGGGCTCCTACAATGAGCAGTTCTTC CASSVQGSYNEQFF
TRBJ2-1 TRBV19 . TRBD2 TGTGCCAGTAGTATACCCCGGGGTAGCGGGGACGACAATGAGCAGTTCTTC CASSIPRGSGDDNEQFF
TRBJ2-1 TRBV5-1 . . TGCGCCAGCAGCTTAATCGGGGGCTCCTACAATGAGCAGTTCTTC CASSLIGGSYNEQFF
TRBJ1-2 TRBV4-1 . . TGCGCCAGCACCCCCCGTAGGGGGTCTGTCTATGGCTACACCTTC CASTPRRGSVYGYTF
TRBJ1-2 TRBV2 once . TGTGCCAGCAGTGAGACAGGCCCGGGCCATGGCTACACCTTC CASSETGPGHGYTF
TRBJ1-6 TRBV6-5 . TRBD1 TGTGCCAGCAGTAAACAGGGGCGGGATTCACCCCTCCACTTT CASSKQGRDSPLHF
TRBJ1-1 TRBV2 . . TGTGCCAGCAACGGCAGGGCTTTCAAATCCACTGAAGCTTTCTTT CASNGRAFKSTEAFF
TRBJ1-5 TRBV28 . . TGTGCCAGCACGTTCCACAGGAATGATCAGCCCCAGCATTTT CASTFHRNDQPQHF
TRBJ2-3 TRBV21-1 . . TGTGCCAGCGGCGGACAGGGGTGCACAGATACGCAGTATTTT CASGGQGCTDTQYF
TRBJ2-7 TRBV7-6 . TRBD2 TGTGCCAGCAGCAGGAGGACTAGCGGGGGGGCAAACTACGAGCAGTACTTC CASSRRTSGGANYEQYF
TRBJ1-4 TRBV4-1 . TRBD1 TGCGCCAGCAGCCAAGGACCGGGACAGGGTCTCCCGGGCGAAAAACTGTTTTTT CASSQGPGQGLPGEKLFF
TRBJ2-3 TRBV7-2 . . TGTGCCAGCAGCTTACCCAAGGGGCAGGGCACAGATACGCAGTATTTT CASSLPKGQGTDTQYF
TRBJ2-1 TRBV9 many TRBD2 TGTGCCAGCAGCGTAGGGCTAGCGGGGGCCATCAGGGTTAATGAGCAGTTCTTC CASSVGLAGAIRVNEQFF
TRBJ1-1 TRBV18 . . TGTGCCAGCTCTTCTAGGGGAACGAACACTGAAGCTTTCTTT CASSSRGTNTEAFF
TRBJ2-1 TRBV30 . TRBD1 TGTGCCTGGAGTGTACGGGGACAGGGGGCATACAATGAGCAGTTCTTC CAWSVRGQGAYNEQFF
TRBJ2-2 TRBV15 once TRBD1 TGTGCCACCAGCAGAGGACAGGGTGGCACCGGGGAGCTGTTTTTT CATSRGQGGTGELFF
TRBJ1-1 TRBV6-5 . . TGTGCCAGCAGTTATGAACAGGACACTGAAGCTTTCTTT CASSYEQDTEAFF
TRBJ2-1 TRBV11-3 . . TGTGCCAGCAGCGAACCCGGGACTTCCTACAATGAGCAGTTCTTC CASSEPGTSYNEQFF
TRBJ1-5 TRBV5-6 . . TGTGCCAGCAGCTCCCAGGCTACAGGGCATCGGCCCCAGCATTTT CASSSQATGHRPQHF
TRBJ2-3 TRBV5-8 . . TGTGCCAGCACCTTTCGTCTCGGCACAGATACGCAGTATTTT CASTFRLGTDTQYF
TRBJ1-2 TRBV19 . . TGTGCCAGTAGTATAGACCCCACACAGGGAAACGTCTATGGCTACACCTTC CASSIDPTQGNVYGYTF
TRBJ2-2 TRBV18 . TRBD1 TGTGCCAGCTCACCGGGACAGGGGTTGTTCGGGGAGCTGTTTTTT CASSPGQGLFGELFF
TRBJ2-5 TRBV30 . TRBD2 TGTGCCTGGAGTGTAAGCGGGGCAGAAGAGACCCAGTACTTC CAWSVSGAEETQYF
TRBJ1-5 TRBV7-2 once TRBD1 TGTGCCAGCAGCGCAACAGACAGGGGGCGGCAGCCCCAGCATTTT CASSATDRGRQPQHF
TRBJ1-2 TRBV5-6 once TRBD1 TGTGCCAGCAGCTACCTTACAGGGGGGAACTATGGCTACACCTTC CASSYLTGGNYGYTF